This TCR beta chain came from a study of blood T cell repertoires in COVID-19. As for the study in general: Acute-phase and convalescent COVID-19 samples originated in the United States, Italy and Spain. Sources were T cells, B-cell-depleted T cells, or PBMCs; the material itself was cDNA or gDNA.

The CDR3 sequence is 18 residues long. The V and J ends lost 0 bases and 3 bases respectively, with 18 bases between them. Germline assignment: CDR1 MGHRA and CDR2 YSYEKL. The repertoire was sequenced with immunoSEQ multiplex PCR; TCRdb's copy has only in-frame clones and lacks some. In the table there are about 160,000 clones, 90% to 95% of which are singletons. The source of this sequence is a woman aged 45-59 years with acute or convalescent COVID-19. Sequencing was carried out using peripheral blood. This rearrangement joins TRBV4-1 to TRBJ1-5; D is unclear. DNA for the CDR3: TGCGCCAGCAGCCAAGATATTTGGGCAGACCTTAACAATCAGCCCCAGCATTTT. It codes for CASSQDIWADLNNQPQHF.